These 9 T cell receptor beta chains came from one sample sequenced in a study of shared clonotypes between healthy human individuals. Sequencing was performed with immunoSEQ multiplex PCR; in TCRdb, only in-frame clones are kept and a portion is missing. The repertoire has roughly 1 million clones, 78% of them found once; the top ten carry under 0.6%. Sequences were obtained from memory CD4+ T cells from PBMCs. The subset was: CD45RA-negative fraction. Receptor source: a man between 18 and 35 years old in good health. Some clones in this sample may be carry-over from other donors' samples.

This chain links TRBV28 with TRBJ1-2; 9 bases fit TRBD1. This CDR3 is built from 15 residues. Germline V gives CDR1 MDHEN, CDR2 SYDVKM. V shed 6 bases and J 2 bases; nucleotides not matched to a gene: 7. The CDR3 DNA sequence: TGTGCCAGCAGGATGTTGGGACAGGGAAACTATGGCTACACCTTC. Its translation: CASRMLGQGNYGYTF.

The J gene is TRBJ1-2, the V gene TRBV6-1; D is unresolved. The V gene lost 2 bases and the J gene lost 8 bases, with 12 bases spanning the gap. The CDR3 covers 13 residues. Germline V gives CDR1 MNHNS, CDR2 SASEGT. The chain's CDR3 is CASSELGLIGYTF. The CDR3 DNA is TGTGCCAGCAGTGAATTGGGGTTGATAGGCTACACCTTC.

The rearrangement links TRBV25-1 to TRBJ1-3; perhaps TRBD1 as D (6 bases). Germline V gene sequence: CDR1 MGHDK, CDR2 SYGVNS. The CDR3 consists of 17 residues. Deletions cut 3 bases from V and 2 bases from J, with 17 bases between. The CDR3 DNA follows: TGTGCCAGCAGTGATCCCCTAGGACAGTCGGCTGGAAACACCATATATTTT. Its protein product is CASSDPLGQSAGNTIYF.

CDR3 nucleotides: TGTGCCAGCAGCCCAGGGACAGGGGGCCATCAGCCCCAGCATTTT. This codes for CASSPGTGGHQPQHF. The chain is built from TRBV2 and TRBJ1-5; 12 nucleotides agree with TRBD1. V shed 6 bases, J shed 5 bases, and the junction held 5 bases outside the gene matches. Germline-derived CDR1 and CDR2 are SNHLY and FYNNEI. The CDR3 is made up of 15 amino acids. Variable domain in full (rest from reference TRBV2 and TRBJ1-5): EPEVTQTPSHQVTQMGQEVILRCVPISNHLYFYWYRQILGQKVEFLVSFYNNEISEKSEIFDDQFSVERPDGSNFTLKIRSTKLEDSAMYFCASSPGTGGHQPQHFGDGTRLSIL.

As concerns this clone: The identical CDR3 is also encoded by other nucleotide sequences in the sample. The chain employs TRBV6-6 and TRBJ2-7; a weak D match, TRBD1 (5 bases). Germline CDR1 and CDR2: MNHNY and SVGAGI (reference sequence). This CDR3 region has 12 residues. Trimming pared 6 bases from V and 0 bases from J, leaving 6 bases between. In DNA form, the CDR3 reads TGTGCCAGCAGGCAGGGCTCCTACGAGCAGTACTTC. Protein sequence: CASRQGSYEQYF.

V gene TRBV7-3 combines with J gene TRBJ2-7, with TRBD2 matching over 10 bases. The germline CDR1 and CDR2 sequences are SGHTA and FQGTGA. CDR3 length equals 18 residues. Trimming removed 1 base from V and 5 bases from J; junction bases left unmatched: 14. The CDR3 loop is CASSLNGAGSGRGNEQYF. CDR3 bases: TGTGCCAGCAGCTTAAACGGGGCGGGGAGCGGGAGGGGCAACGAGCAGTACTTC.

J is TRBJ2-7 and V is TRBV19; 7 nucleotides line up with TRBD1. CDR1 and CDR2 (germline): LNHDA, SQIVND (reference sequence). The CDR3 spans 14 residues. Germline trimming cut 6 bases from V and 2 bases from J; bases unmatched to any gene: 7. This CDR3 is CASSPLGQTYEQYF. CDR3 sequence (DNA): TGTGCCAGTAGCCCTCTGGGACAGACCTACGAGCAGTACTTC.

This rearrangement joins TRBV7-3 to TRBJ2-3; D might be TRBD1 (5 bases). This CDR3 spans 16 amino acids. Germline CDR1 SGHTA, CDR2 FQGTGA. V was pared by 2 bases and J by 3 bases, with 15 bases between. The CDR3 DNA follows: TGTGCCAGCAGCTTAGTCGCACAGGTGGGGACAGATACGCAGTATTTT. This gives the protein CASSLVAQVGTDTQYF.

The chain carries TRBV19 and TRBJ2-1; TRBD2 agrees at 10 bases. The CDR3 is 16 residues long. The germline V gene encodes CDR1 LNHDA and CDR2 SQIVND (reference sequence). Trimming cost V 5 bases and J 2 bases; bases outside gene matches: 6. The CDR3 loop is CASSVSSGRTYNEQFF. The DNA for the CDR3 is TGTGCCAGTAGTGTCAGTAGCGGGAGGACCTACAATGAGCAGTTCTTC.